These 21 T cell receptor beta chains came from one sample sequenced in a study of cytomegalovirus exposure and HLA in healthy donors. Researchers ran the PCR with 60 Vbeta and 13 Jbeta primers. Produced via immunoSEQ multiplex PCR; TCRdb's table is partial and in-frame only. The table lists roughly 100,000 clones, approximately 16% of them singletons, with approximately 0.8% in the top ten. The sequencing input was PBMCs. The receptors stem from a female donor in good health and CMV-seronegative.

This clone turned up a few times. The rearrangement links TRBV18 to TRBJ2-1; possible D gene TRBD2, 5 bases. The CDR3 has 13 residues. The V end was cut by 7 bases, the J end by 7 bases, with 14 bases between. The germline gives CDR1 KGHSH, CDR2 LQKENI. As DNA, the CDR3 is TGTGCCAGCTTCGGACTCACCGGAAATGAGCAGTTCTTC. Its protein product is CASFGLTGNEQFF.

This clone was counted a few times. The rearrangement links TRBV7-9 to TRBJ1-2; no definite D call. This CDR3 comprises 13 residues. V was trimmed by 7 bases and J by 2 bases, leaving 11 bases between them. Germline V gene sequence: CDR1 SEHNR, CDR2 FQNEAQ (reference sequence). The CDR3 sequence is CASTPGINYGYTF. The CDR3 DNA reads TGTGCCAGCACACCCGGGATCAACTATGGCTACACCTTC.

This clone was detected a few times. The chain uses TRBV14 and TRBJ2-2; the match to TRBD1 covers 11 bases. V lost 9 bases, J lost 3 bases, and 3 bases stayed unmatched. Germline V gene lookup returns CDR1 SGHDN and CDR2 FVKESK. The CDR3 runs 14 residues. The CDR3 DNA reads as TGTGCCAGTGGACAGGGGGCTTACACCGGGGAGCTGTTTTTT. Protein: CASGQGAYTGELFF. Variable domain in full (rest from reference TRBV14 and TRBJ2-2): EAGVTQFPSHSVIEKGQTVTLRCDPISGHDNLYWYRRVMGKEIKFLLHFVKESKQDESGMPNNRFLAERTGGTYSTLKVQPAELEDSGVYFCASGQGAYTGELFFGEGSRLTVL.

This clone has more than one count but fewer than ten. This chain uses TRBV30 with TRBJ1-2, with no clear D. V was pared by 1 base and J by 9 bases, with 9 bases between. Germline values: CDR1 GTSNPN, CDR2 SVGIG (reference sequence). CDR3 size: 11 residues. The CDR3 loop reads CAWSGGLSYTF. The CDR3, as DNA: TGTGCCTGGAGTGGCGGGTTAAGCTACACCTTC. Together with reference TRBV30 and TRBJ1-2, the CDR3 gives the full variable domain: SQTIHQWPATLVQPVGSPLSLECTVEGTSNPNLYWYRQAAGRGLQLLFYSVGIGQISSEVPQNLSASRPQDRQFILSSKKLLLSDSGFYLCAWSGGLSYTFGSGTRLTVV.

The sample holds a few counts of this clone. The genes are TRBV7-9 and TRBJ2-1, with 8 bases lining up with TRBD2. Germline lookup yields CDR1 SEHNR and CDR2 FQNEAQ (reference sequence). Trimming cost V 3 bases and J 5 bases; bases outside gene matches: 9. The CDR3 has 16 amino acids. DNA for the CDR3: TGTGCCAGCAGCTTTTTCACGGCGGGAGGCAACAATGAGCAGTTCTTC. Translation gives CASSFFTAGGNNEQFF.

The rearrangement uses TRBV5-1 and TRBJ1-2; TRBD1 matches 8 bases. The junction had 8 bases not matched to a gene; V was cut back by 4 bases and J by 6 bases. Germline CDR1 and CDR2: SGHRS and YFSETQ. The CDR3 sequence is 14 residues long. The DNA for the CDR3 is TGCGCCAGCAGCCCGCTCCAGGGGGCAGATGGCTACACCTTC. Its translation: CASSPLQGADGYTF. Combining the CDR3 with reference TRBV5-1 and TRBJ1-2 gives the whole variable domain KAGVTQTPRYLIKTRGQQVTLSCSPISGHRSVSWYQQTPGQGLQFLFEYFSETQRNKGNFPGRFSGRQFSNSRSEMNVSTLELGDSALYLCASSPLQGADGYTFGSGTRLTVV.

This clone came up a few times. This chain links TRBV4-1 with TRBJ1-1; a weak D match, TRBD1 (6 bases). Germline-derived CDR1 and CDR2 are MGHRA and YSYEKL. CDR3 size: 13 residues. Between the trimmed V and J ends, which lost 1 base and 11 bases, there was a span of 14 bases. CDR3 bases: TGCGCCAGCAGCCAAGGGACAGCAGGAAGCGCTTTCTTT. Its translation is CASSQGTAGSAFF.

This clone was detected only a few times. The V call is TRBV29-1, the J call TRBJ2-1; 9 nucleotides line up with TRBD1. This CDR3 has 12 residues. After removal of 5 bases from V and 15 bases from J, the junction contained 11 bases not matched to a gene. CDR1 is SQVTM, CDR2 ANQGSEA, per germline. The CDR3 sequence is CSVTNPGQGLFF. CDR3 sequence (DNA): TGCAGCGTTACAAATCCGGGACAGGGTCTGTTCTTC.

This chain connects TRBV9 to TRBJ2-2; possible D gene TRBD1, 6 bases. The CDR3 sequence is 17 residues long. Trimming stripped 3 bases from V and 0 bases from J, with 15 bases between. The V gene's germline CDR1 is SGDLS and CDR2 YYNGEE. CDR3 DNA sequence: TGTGCCAGCAGCGCGTCACGGACAGCCGCGAACACCGGGGAGCTGTTTTTT. Its translation: CASSASRTAANTGELFF.

The chain is built from TRBV5-1 and TRBJ1-4; the match to TRBD1 covers 9 bases. This CDR3 is 16 amino acids long. The junction had 5 bases not matched to a gene; V was cut back by 2 bases and J by 3 bases. Germline CDR1 is SGHRS and CDR2 is YFSETQ. DNA for the CDR3: TGCGCCAGCAGCTTACAGGGGGCAGGGTCTAATGAAAAACTGTTTTTT. Its protein product is CASSLQGAGSNEKLFF. The entire variable domain, with the rest obtained from reference TRBV5-1 and TRBJ1-4, is as follows: KAGVTQTPRYLIKTRGQQVTLSCSPISGHRSVSWYQQTPGQGLQFLFEYFSETQRNKGNFPGRFSGRQFSNSRSEMNVSTLELGDSALYLCASSLQGAGSNEKLFFGSGTQLSVL.

This chain links TRBV4-3 with TRBJ2-1, with 9 bases identical to TRBD2. V trimming: 4 bases; J trimming: 6 bases; junction bases outside the gene matches: 7. The germline V gene has CDR1 LGHNA and CDR2 YSLEER. CDR3 size: 15 residues. The CDR3 DNA reads as TGCGCCAGCAGCCCGGGGCGGGGGGGTGGCAATGAGCAGTTCTTC. As protein: CASSPGRGGGNEQFF.

The gene calls are TRBV4-3 and TRBJ2-7, with TRBD1 matching over 12 bases. The CDR3 runs to 14 residues. Germline V gene data show CDR1 as LGHNA and CDR2 as YSLEER. With 4 bases clipped from V and 4 bases from J, the junction kept 2 bases outside the gene matches. The CDR3 reads CASSPGQGAYEQYF. CDR3 DNA: TGCGCCAGCAGCCCGGGACAGGGGGCTTACGAGCAGTACTTC.

This clone was found a few times. This chain uses TRBV15 with TRBJ1-3; 8 nucleotides line up with TRBD1. The length of the CDR3 is 16 residues. In germline, CDR1 is LNHNV, CDR2 YYDKDF (reference sequence). V dropped 5 bases and J dropped 5; count of bases not matched to a gene: 11. CDR3 bases: TGTGCCACCAGCGGGCCCGGACAGGGTATTCGAAACACCATATATTTT. Residues: CATSGPGQGIRNTIYF.

The gene calls are TRBV6-6 and TRBJ1-4; TRBD1 agrees at 7 bases. V lost 6 bases and J lost 5; bases outside the gene matches: 12. Germline V lookup: CDR1 MNHNY, CDR2 SVGAGI (reference sequence). The length of the CDR3 is 16 residues. In DNA, the CDR3 is TGTGCCAGCAGATTCCCCCCGGGACAGATGAATGAAAAACTGTTTTTT. Residues: CASRFPPGQMNEKLFF.

The chain couples TRBV29-1 to TRBJ1-1; D is undetermined. The CDR3 is 12 residues long. The V end was cut by 7 bases, the J end by 2 bases, with 11 bases between. CDR1 SQVTM and CDR2 ANQGSEA come from the germline V gene. Here the CDR3 DNA reads TGCAGCGGGTCACAAGTTAACACTGAAGCTTTCTTT. Translated, it gives CSGSQVNTEAFF.

The chain recombines TRBV18 with TRBJ1-2; D ambiguous. The V gene's germline CDR1 is KGHSH and CDR2 LQKENI. The CDR3 extends over 14 amino acids. Trimming stripped 6 bases from V and 7 bases from J, with 18 bases between. The CDR3 DNA is TGTGCCAGCTCGAACAGTCCGAGTCGCTCTGGCTACACCTTC. This sequence encodes CASSNSPSRSGYTF. Combining the CDR3 with reference TRBV18 and TRBJ1-2 gives the whole variable domain NAGVMQNPRHLVRRRGQEARLRCSPMKGHSHVYWYRQLPEEGLKFMVYLQKENIIDESGMPKERFSAEFPKEGPSILRIQQVVRGDSAAYFCASSNSPSRSGYTFGSGTRLTVV.

As DNA, the CDR3 is TGTGCCAGCAGCAGGACTGCTATCTTGGCACAGTTCTTC. Amino acid sequence: CASSRTAILAQFF. V gene TRBV7-9 combines with J gene TRBJ2-1; a weak D match, TRBD2 (5 bases). V shed 5 bases and J shed 13 bases, with 18 bases lying between them. There are 13 residues in the CDR3. CDR1 and CDR2 from the germline V gene are SEHNR and FQNEAQ (reference sequence).

This clone was counted between two and nine times. The CDR3 region is CASSVGDGDSLAKNIQYF. Here the CDR3 DNA reads TGTGCCAGCAGCGTTGGGGACGGGGACTCTTTAGCCAAAAACATTCAGTACTTC. This rearrangement joins TRBV9 to TRBJ2-4, with D perhaps matching TRBD2 (6 bases). This CDR3 comprises 18 residues. Trimming took 2 bases from V and 0 from J, leaving 18 bases between them. In germline, CDR1 is SGDLS, CDR2 YYNGEE.

This clone was picked up a small number of times. The chain has TRBV5-4 and TRBJ2-7, with unresolved D. V shed 2 bases and J shed 5 bases, with 5 bases lying between them. The CDR3 is 11 residues long. Germline assignment: CDR1 SGHNT and CDR2 YYREEE (reference sequence). CDR3 DNA sequence: TGTGCCAGCAGCTTCGCGAACGAGCAGTACTTC. Translation: CASSFANEQYF.

The gene calls are TRBV28 and TRBJ1-2; 8 bases map to TRBD1. This CDR3 contains 14 residues. J was trimmed by 6 bases and V by 3 bases; bases with no gene match: 6. Germline CDR1 MDHEN, CDR2 SYDVKM. In nucleotides, the CDR3 is TGTGCCAGCAGTTTCTCCGGCAGGGGGCATGGCTACACCTTC. Its protein product is CASSFSGRGHGYTF.

The table lists this clone with a few counts. The rearrangement joins TRBV4-1 to TRBJ1-1; weak D call: TRBD1 (5 bases). The CDR3 is made up of 17 amino acids. Germline lookup yields CDR1 MGHRA and CDR2 YSYEKL. V dropped 4 bases and J dropped 0 bases, with 18 bases sitting between them. The CDR3 DNA is TGCGCCAGCAGCCGGCTGGGGCCGACAGACATGAACACTGAAGCTTTCTTT. It yields the protein CASSRLGPTDMNTEAFF.